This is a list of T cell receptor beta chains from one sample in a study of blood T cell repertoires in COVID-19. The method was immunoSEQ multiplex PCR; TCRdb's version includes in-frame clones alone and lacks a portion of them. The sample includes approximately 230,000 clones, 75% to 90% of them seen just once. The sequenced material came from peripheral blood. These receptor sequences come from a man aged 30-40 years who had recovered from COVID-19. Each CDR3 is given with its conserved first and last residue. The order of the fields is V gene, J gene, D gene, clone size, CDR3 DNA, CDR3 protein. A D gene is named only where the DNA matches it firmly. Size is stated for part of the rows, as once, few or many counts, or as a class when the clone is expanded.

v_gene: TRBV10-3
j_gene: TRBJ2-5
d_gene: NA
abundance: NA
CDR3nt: TGTGCCATCAGTGAGAGGGGTCAAGAGACCCAGTACTTC
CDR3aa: CAISERGQETQYF

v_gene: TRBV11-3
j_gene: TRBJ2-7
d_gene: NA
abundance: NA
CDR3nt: TGTGCCAGCAGCTTAAGCGAGCTACACTACGAGCAGTACTTC
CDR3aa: CASSLSELHYEQYF

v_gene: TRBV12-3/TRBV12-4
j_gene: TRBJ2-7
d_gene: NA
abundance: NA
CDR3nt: TGTGCCAGCAGCCCCCCAGATAACTACGAGCAGTACTTC
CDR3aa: CASSPPDNYEQYF

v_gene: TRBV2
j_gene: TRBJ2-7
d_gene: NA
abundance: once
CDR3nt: TGTGCCAGCAGTGAAGGGGCTGCCCCCTACGAGCAGTACTTC
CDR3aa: CASSEGAAPYEQYF

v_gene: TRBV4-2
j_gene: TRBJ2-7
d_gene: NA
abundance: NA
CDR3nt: TGTGCCAGCAGCCAAGAGGGACTCGGGGAGTCCTACGAGCAGTACTTC
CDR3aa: CASSQEGLGESYEQYF

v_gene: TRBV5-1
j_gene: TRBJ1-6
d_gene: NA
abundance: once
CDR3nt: TGCGCCAGCAGCTTGGCTGGGCTCTCGCCCCTCCACTTT
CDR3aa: CASSLAGLSPLHF

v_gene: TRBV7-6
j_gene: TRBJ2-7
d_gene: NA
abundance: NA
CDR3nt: TGTGCCAGCAGCTTAGGCGGCCAGCTAGTTTACGAGCAGTACTTC
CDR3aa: CASSLGGQLVYEQYF

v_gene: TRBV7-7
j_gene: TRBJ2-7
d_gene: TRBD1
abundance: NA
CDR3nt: TGTGCCAGCAGCTTAGTCGTCCTGGACAGGATGGCTCCCCTTTTAACCTACGAGCAGTACTTC
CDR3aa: CASSLVVLDRMAPLLTYEQYF

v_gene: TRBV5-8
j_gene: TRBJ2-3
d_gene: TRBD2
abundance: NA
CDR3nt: TGTGCCAGCAGCTTGTTGGAGCGGGGGACGCAGTATTTT
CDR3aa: CASSLLERGTQYF

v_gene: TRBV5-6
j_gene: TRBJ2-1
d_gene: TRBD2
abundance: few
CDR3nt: TGTGCCAGCAGCCGACGACTAGCGGGGGGCTACAATGAGCAGTTCTTC
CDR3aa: CASSRRLAGGYNEQFF

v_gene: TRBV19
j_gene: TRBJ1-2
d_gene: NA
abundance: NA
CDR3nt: TGTGCCAGTAGTATAACAGATGGCTACACCTTC
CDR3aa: CASSITDGYTF

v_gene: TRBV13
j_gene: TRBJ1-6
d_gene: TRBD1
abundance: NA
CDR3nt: TGTGCCAGCAGATATGACAGGGGGTGGGATAGGTCACCCCTCCACTTT
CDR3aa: CASRYDRGWDRSPLHF

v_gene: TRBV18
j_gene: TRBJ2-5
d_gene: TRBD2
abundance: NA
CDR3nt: TGTGCCAGCCGGAGGACTAGCGGGGGGCAGGGACAAGAGACCCAGTACTTC
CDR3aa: CASRRTSGGQGQETQYF